Listed below are T cell receptor beta chains from one sample, sequenced in a study of cytomegalovirus exposure and HLA in healthy donors. Data came from immunoSEQ multiplex PCR; TCRdb stores just in-frame clones and leaves some out. The sample yields around 190,000 clones, 75% to 85% seen once. Material: PBMCs. These receptor sequences come from a woman in her forties or fifties in good health and CMV-seronegative. Each CDR3 is given with its conserved first and last residue. The order of the fields is CDR3 protein, CDR3 DNA, V gene, clone size, D gene, J gene. A D gene is named only where the DNA matches it firmly. Size is stated for part of the rows, as once, few or many counts, or as a class when the clone is expanded.

CDR3aa: CASSLGAGGGGDEQFF; CDR3nt: TGTGCCAGCAGCTTAGGGGCGGGAGGGGGTGGGGATGAGCAGTTCTTC; v_gene: TRBV7-2; abundance: .; d_gene: TRBD2; j_gene: TRBJ2-1
CDR3aa: CASSGDRFTGELFF; CDR3nt: TGTGCCAGCAGCGGGGACAGGTTCACCGGGGAGCTGTTTTTT; v_gene: TRBV7-7; abundance: .; d_gene: TRBD1; j_gene: TRBJ2-2
CDR3aa: CASSQVVSGRRNEQFF; CDR3nt: TGTGCCAGCAGCCAAGTAGTAAGCGGGAGAAGGAATGAGCAGTTCTTC; v_gene: TRBV4-2; abundance: .; d_gene: TRBD2; j_gene: TRBJ2-1
CDR3aa: CASSLDTSGIYEQYF; CDR3nt: TGTGCCAGCAGCTTAGACACTAGCGGGATCTACGAGCAGTACTTC; v_gene: TRBV7-3; abundance: .; d_gene: TRBD2; j_gene: TRBJ2-7
CDR3aa: CASTGANEQFF; CDR3nt: TGTGCCAGCACAGGGGCCAATGAGCAGTTCTTC; v_gene: TRBV27; abundance: .; d_gene: .; j_gene: TRBJ2-1
CDR3aa: CASSGGRNNNEQFF; CDR3nt: TGCGCCAGCAGCGGGGGCCGCAACAACAATGAGCAGTTCTTC; v_gene: TRBV5-1; abundance: .; d_gene: .; j_gene: TRBJ2-1
CDR3aa: CASSWGDGELFF; CDR3nt: TGTGCCAGCAGTTGGGGGGACGGGGAGCTGTTTTTT; v_gene: TRBV7-9; abundance: .; d_gene: .; j_gene: TRBJ2-2
CDR3aa: CASKWREGLGDTQYF; CDR3nt: TGTGCCAGCAAATGGCGGGAGGGCCTTGGAGATACGCAGTATTTT; v_gene: TRBV2; abundance: .; d_gene: TRBD2; j_gene: TRBJ2-3
CDR3aa: CASSLEGESSGNTIYF; CDR3nt: TGTGCCAGCAGCTTGGAGGGGGAAAGCTCTGGAAACACCATATATTTT; v_gene: TRBV5-6; abundance: .; d_gene: .; j_gene: TRBJ1-3
CDR3aa: CASSQHSVDSSRDRDQPQHF; CDR3nt: TGCGCCAGCAGTCAACACAGTGTAGACTCGTCCCGGGACAGGGATCAGCCCCAGCATTTT; v_gene: TRBV23-1; abundance: .; d_gene: TRBD1; j_gene: TRBJ1-5
CDR3aa: CASSVVKGSTYEQYF; CDR3nt: TGTGCCAGCAGCGTAGTTAAGGGGTCCACCTACGAGCAGTACTTC; v_gene: TRBV9; abundance: once; d_gene: .; j_gene: TRBJ2-7
CDR3aa: CASSVLPGGEETQYF; CDR3nt: TGTGCCAGCAGCGTTTTGCCGGGGGGGGAGGAGACCCAGTACTTC; v_gene: TRBV9; abundance: few; d_gene: TRBD2; j_gene: TRBJ2-5
CDR3aa: CASSPGTSGLAQGETQYF; CDR3nt: TGTGCCAGCTCCCCCGGGACTAGCGGCCTCGCCCAAGGGGAGACCCAGTACTTC; v_gene: TRBV18; abundance: .; d_gene: TRBD2; j_gene: TRBJ2-5
CDR3aa: CASSRSGTSAEQYF; CDR3nt: TGTGCCAGCAGTCGTAGCGGGACCTCGGCCGAGCAGTACTTC; v_gene: TRBV27; abundance: .; d_gene: TRBD2; j_gene: TRBJ2-7
CDR3aa: CASSSGQGADNYGYTF; CDR3nt: TGTGCCAGCAGCTCGGGACAGGGGGCGGATAACTATGGCTACACCTTC; v_gene: TRBV5-4; abundance: .; d_gene: TRBD1; j_gene: TRBJ1-2
CDR3aa: CASSSSGPTQPYEQYF; CDR3nt: TGTGCCAGCAGTTCTTCAGGGCCTACGCAACCCTACGAGCAGTACTTC; v_gene: TRBV28; abundance: .; d_gene: .; j_gene: TRBJ2-7
CDR3aa: CASSGSSGSYEQYF; CDR3nt: TGCGCCAGCAGTGGATCTAGCGGGAGCTACGAGCAGTACTTC; v_gene: TRBV10-2; abundance: .; d_gene: TRBD2; j_gene: TRBJ2-7
CDR3aa: CASSLTRVDEQYF; CDR3nt: TGTGCCAGCAGCTTAACGCGTGTCGACGAGCAGTACTTC; v_gene: TRBV7-2; abundance: .; d_gene: .; j_gene: TRBJ2-7
CDR3aa: CASSSLAHTQYF; CDR3nt: TGTGCCAGCAGTTCACTAGCACATACGCAGTATTTT; v_gene: TRBV27; abundance: .; d_gene: .; j_gene: TRBJ2-3
CDR3aa: CASSHGTSGNTIYF; CDR3nt: TGTGCCAGCAGCCACGGGACATCTGGAAACACCATATATTTT; v_gene: TRBV28; abundance: .; d_gene: .; j_gene: TRBJ1-3
CDR3aa: CASSLSVLDTDTQYF; CDR3nt: TGTGCCAGCAGCTTATCCGTACTAGACACAGATACGCAGTATTTT; v_gene: TRBV7-8; abundance: .; d_gene: .; j_gene: TRBJ2-3
CDR3aa: CASSRPGQAYYEQYF; CDR3nt: TGTGCCAGTAGTCGGCCGGGACAGGCGTACTACGAGCAGTACTTC; v_gene: TRBV19; abundance: .; d_gene: TRBD1; j_gene: TRBJ2-7
CDR3aa: CSVEDLEGLFF; CDR3nt: TGCAGCGTTGAGGACTTGGAAGGGCTGTTTTTT; v_gene: TRBV29-1; abundance: .; d_gene: .; j_gene: TRBJ1-4
CDR3aa: CAWSVSGSGYEQYF; CDR3nt: TGTGCCTGGAGTGTCAGCGGGAGTGGATACGAGCAGTACTTC; v_gene: TRBV30; abundance: few; d_gene: TRBD2; j_gene: TRBJ2-7
CDR3aa: CASSYNGAGGTYEQYF; CDR3nt: TGTGCCAGCAGTTACAACGGAGCGGGGGGGACCTACGAGCAGTACTTC; v_gene: TRBV6-5; abundance: .; d_gene: TRBD2; j_gene: TRBJ2-7
CDR3aa: CASSPPVDTEAFF; CDR3nt: TGTGCCAGCAGTCCCCCCGTTGACACTGAAGCTTTCTTT; v_gene: TRBV6-1; abundance: once; d_gene: .; j_gene: TRBJ1-1
CDR3aa: CASSVGPSGSNYEQYF; CDR3nt: TGTGCCAGCAGCGTAGGTCCTAGCGGGAGTAACTACGAGCAGTACTTC; v_gene: TRBV9; abundance: .; d_gene: TRBD2; j_gene: TRBJ2-7
CDR3aa: CASSPSWRREDHSYEQYF; CDR3nt: TGTGCCAGCAGCCCTTCCTGGAGGCGGGAGGACCACTCCTACGAGCAGTACTTC; v_gene: TRBV7-9; abundance: .; d_gene: TRBD2; j_gene: TRBJ2-7
CDR3aa: CSSSPSSTDYGYTF; CDR3nt: TGTTCCAGCAGCCCCTCATCGACAGACTATGGCTACACCTTC; v_gene: TRBV7-9; abundance: .; d_gene: .; j_gene: TRBJ1-2
CDR3aa: CASSTPAGGDDTQYF; CDR3nt: TGTGCCAGCAGTACGCCCGCGGGAGGGGATGATACGCAGTATTTT; v_gene: TRBV6-5; abundance: .; d_gene: TRBD2; j_gene: TRBJ2-3
CDR3aa: CASSPMPDRNQPQHF; CDR3nt: TGTGCCAGCTCACCAATGCCGGACAGAAATCAGCCCCAGCATTTT; v_gene: TRBV18; abundance: .; d_gene: .; j_gene: TRBJ1-5
CDR3aa: CASSPWAGSVTEAFF; CDR3nt: TGTGCCAGCAGCCCCTGGGCGGGGTCGGTGACTGAAGCTTTCTTT; v_gene: TRBV5-5; abundance: .; d_gene: .; j_gene: TRBJ1-1
CDR3aa: CASSIDRATREQYF; CDR3nt: TGTGCCAGTAGTATAGACCGCGCGACGCGGGAGCAGTACTTC; v_gene: TRBV19; abundance: .; d_gene: .; j_gene: TRBJ2-7
CDR3aa: CASSADRAETQYF; CDR3nt: TGTGCCAGCAGCGCGGACAGGGCAGAGACCCAGTACTTC; v_gene: TRBV7-3; abundance: .; d_gene: TRBD1; j_gene: TRBJ2-5
CDR3aa: CASSAADRGWTGELFF; CDR3nt: TGTGCCAGCAGCGCCGCGGACAGGGGATGGACCGGGGAGCTGTTTTTT; v_gene: TRBV9; abundance: .; d_gene: TRBD1; j_gene: TRBJ2-2
CDR3aa: CAISHPGGVFWEETQYF; CDR3nt: TGTGCCATCTCCCACCCCGGAGGGGTATTTTGGGAGGAGACCCAGTACTTC; v_gene: TRBV10-3; abundance: .; d_gene: .; j_gene: TRBJ2-5
CDR3aa: CASRPGLADTDTQYF; CDR3nt: TGCGCCAGCAGGCCGGGACTGGCTGACACAGATACGCAGTATTTT; v_gene: TRBV5-1; abundance: .; d_gene: .; j_gene: TRBJ2-3
CDR3aa: CASSIVVRGAYGYTF; CDR3nt: TGTGCCAGTAGTATAGTGGTCCGGGGAGCCTATGGCTACACCTTC; v_gene: TRBV19; abundance: few; d_gene: .; j_gene: TRBJ1-2
CDR3aa: CSVEGVTGSNYGYTF; CDR3nt: TGCAGCGTTGAAGGCGTAACAGGGAGTAACTATGGCTACACCTTC; v_gene: TRBV29-1; abundance: few; d_gene: .; j_gene: TRBJ1-2
CDR3aa: CASSIDPPPGGLETQYF; CDR3nt: TGTGCCAGTAGTATAGATCCTCCGCCAGGGGGCTTGGAGACCCAGTACTTC; v_gene: TRBV19; abundance: few; d_gene: TRBD1; j_gene: TRBJ2-5
CDR3aa: CATSGTGSLEQYF; CDR3nt: TGTGCCACCAGCGGGACAGGGTCCCTGGAGCAGTACTTC; v_gene: TRBV28; abundance: .; d_gene: TRBD1; j_gene: TRBJ2-7
CDR3aa: CASRFTGGTQYF; CDR3nt: TGTGCCAGCAGATTTACGGGAGGGACCCAGTACTTC; v_gene: TRBV5-5; abundance: .; d_gene: TRBD2; j_gene: TRBJ2-5
CDR3aa: CASSQDRTSPHEQFF; CDR3nt: TGCGCCAGCAGCCAAGACAGGACTAGCCCCCATGAGCAGTTCTTC; v_gene: TRBV4-3; abundance: .; d_gene: TRBD2; j_gene: TRBJ2-1
CDR3aa: CASTATTLTYNEQFF; CDR3nt: TGCGCCAGCACCGCCACGACTTTAACCTACAATGAGCAGTTCTTC; v_gene: TRBV5-1; abundance: few; d_gene: .; j_gene: TRBJ2-1
CDR3aa: CASSPVWLAGGRGTGELFF; CDR3nt: TGTGCCAGCAGCCCGGTCTGGCTAGCGGGAGGGAGGGGCACCGGGGAGCTGTTTTTT; v_gene: TRBV28; abundance: once; d_gene: TRBD2; j_gene: TRBJ2-2
CDR3aa: CASSLFAVSYNEQFF; CDR3nt: TGTGCCAGCAGCTTGTTTGCGGTTTCCTACAATGAGCAGTTCTTC; v_gene: TRBV11-3; abundance: .; d_gene: .; j_gene: TRBJ2-1
CDR3aa: CASRPQRQGSNQPQHF; CDR3nt: TGTGCCAGCAGGCCCCAGAGACAGGGAAGCAATCAGCCCCAGCATTTT; v_gene: TRBV2; abundance: .; d_gene: TRBD1; j_gene: TRBJ1-5
CDR3aa: CASSVAVPGQGLYNEQFF; CDR3nt: TGTGCCAGCAGCGTAGCCGTCCCGGGACAGGGACTCTACAATGAGCAGTTCTTC; v_gene: TRBV9; abundance: .; d_gene: TRBD1; j_gene: TRBJ2-1
CDR3aa: CASSLVASGSSYNEQFF; CDR3nt: TGTGCCAGCAGCTTGGTGGCTAGCGGAAGCTCCTACAATGAGCAGTTCTTC; v_gene: TRBV7-8; abundance: .; d_gene: TRBD2; j_gene: TRBJ2-1